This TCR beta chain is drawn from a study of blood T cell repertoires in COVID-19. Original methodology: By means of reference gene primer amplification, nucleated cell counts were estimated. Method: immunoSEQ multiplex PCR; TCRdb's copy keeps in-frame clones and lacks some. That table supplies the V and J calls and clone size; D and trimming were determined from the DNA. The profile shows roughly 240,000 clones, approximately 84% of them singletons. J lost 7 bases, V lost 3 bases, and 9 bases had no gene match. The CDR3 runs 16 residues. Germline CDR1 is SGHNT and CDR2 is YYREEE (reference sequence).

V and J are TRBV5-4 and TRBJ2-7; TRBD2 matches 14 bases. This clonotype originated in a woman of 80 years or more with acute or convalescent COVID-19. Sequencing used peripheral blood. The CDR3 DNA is TGTGCCAGCAGCTCCCAGACTAGCGGGGGGGCTGGAGAGCAGTACTTC. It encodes CASSSQTSGGAGEQYF.